These 28 T cell receptor beta chains originate from one sample sequenced in a study of T cell responses to AZD1222 COVID-19 vaccine. TCRdb's copy holds only in-frame clones and misses some; the assay was immunoSEQ multiplex PCR. This table holds over 100,000 clones, approximately 90% found once. The sample in question was peripheral blood, obtained on day 0 of AZD1222 vaccination. These receptors originate from an adult in good health.

This chain links TRBV6-2 or TRBV6-3 with TRBJ2-1; D is unclear. The V end was cut by 5 bases, the J end by 0 bases, with 17 bases between. Germline loops: CDR1 MNHEY, CDR2 SVGEGT. The CDR3 covers 17 residues. In nucleotides, the CDR3 is TGTGCCAGCAGTACCCTCCGGAGCCCCAGCTCCTACAATGAGCAGTTCTTC. It specifies CASSTLRSPSSYNEQFF.

The J gene is TRBJ2-7, the V gene TRBV7-9, with TRBD1 matching over 9 bases. Unmatched junction bases numbered 4, after V lost 4 bases and J lost 3 bases. Germline lookup yields CDR1 SEHNR and CDR2 FQNEAQ (reference sequence). The CDR3 is 14 amino acids. CDR3 sequence reads: CASSSHRGLYEQYF. Written as DNA, the CDR3 is TGTGCCAGCAGCTCACACAGGGGGCTCTACGAGCAGTACTTC.

The J gene is TRBJ2-7, the V gene TRBV4-2; D unclear. Deletions cut 4 bases from V and 0 bases from J, with 10 bases between. CDR1 and CDR2 (germline): LGHNA, YNFKEQ. This CDR3 has 14 amino acids. The CDR3 protein is CASSPNVLSYEQYF. The CDR3, as DNA: TGTGCCAGCAGCCCAAACGTCCTCTCCTACGAGCAGTACTTC.

This sequence joins TRBV19 and TRBJ2-6; weak D call: TRBD2 (6 bases). CDR1 is LNHDA and CDR2 is SQIVND in the germline V gene (reference sequence). V lost 10 bases and J lost 2, with 15 bases in between. The CDR3 extends over 15 amino acids. DNA for the CDR3: TGTGCCACCTCCTTGGGGGGTGCTGGGGCCAACGTCCTGACTTTC. It codes for CATSLGGAGANVLTF. Combining the CDR3 with reference TRBV19 and TRBJ2-6 gives the whole variable domain DGGITQSPKYLFRKEGQNVTLSCEQNLNHDAMYWYRQDPGQGLRLIYYSQIVNDFQKGDIAEGYSVSREKKESFPLTVTSAQKNPTAFYLCATSLGGAGANVLTFGAGSRLTVL.

This clone was seen a single time. The rearrangement links TRBV19 to TRBJ2-1, with 9 bases matching TRBD1. The CDR3 covers 14 residues. Germline V gene data show CDR1 as LNHDA and CDR2 as SQIVND (reference sequence). V trimming: 7 bases; J trimming: 7 bases; junction bases outside the gene matches: 8. The CDR3 DNA reads TGTGCCAGTACCCTAGGACAGGGGACGAATGAGCAGTTCTTC. Protein product: CASTLGQGTNEQFF.

This sequence joins TRBV5-1 and TRBJ2-7; D assignment may be TRBD1 or TRBD2 (6 bases each). V was cut by 4 bases and J by 0 bases, with 17 bases left in between. CDR1 SGHRS and CDR2 YFSETQ come from the germline V gene. The CDR3 length is 16 residues. The CDR3 bases are TGCGCCAGCAGCCGCAGGACGGGGGCCAACTCCTACGAGCAGTACTTC. Amino acids: CASSRRTGANSYEQYF. The variable domain in full, with the rest retrieved from reference TRBV5-1 and TRBJ2-7, is KAGVTQTPRYLIKTRGQQVTLSCSPISGHRSVSWYQQTPGQGLQFLFEYFSETQRNKGNFPGRFSGRQFSNSRSEMNVSTLELGDSALYLCASSRRTGANSYEQYFGPGTRLTVT.

The rearrangement uses TRBV2 and TRBJ2-1; 7 nucleotides agree with TRBD1. J lost 7 bases, V lost 4 bases, and 4 bases had no gene match. CDR3 size: 13 residues. Germline CDR1 SNHLY, CDR2 FYNNEI. CDR3 coding DNA: TGTGCCAGCAGTGCGAGACAGGGAAATGAGCAGTTCTTC. Translation: CASSARQGNEQFF. The full variable domain, rest sourced from reference TRBV2 and TRBJ2-1, is EPEVTQTPSHQVTQMGQEVILRCVPISNHLYFYWYRQILGQKVEFLVSFYNNEISEKSEIFDDQFSVERPDGSNFTLKIRSTKLEDSAMYFCASSARQGNEQFFGPGTRLTVL.

This clone was recorded once. Here the CDR3 reads CASSADRGREGEQFF. CDR3 nucleotide sequence: TGTGCCAGCAGCGCGGACAGGGGGCGCGAGGGTGAGCAGTTCTTC. This chain links TRBV5-8 with TRBJ2-1; 11 bases are shared with TRBD1. The V gene end was trimmed by 4 bases and the J gene end by 9 bases; junction bases not matched to a gene: 9. The CDR3 loop spans 15 amino acids. Looked up from germline, CDR1 is SGHTS and CDR2 is YDEGEE.

This chain uses TRBV9 with TRBJ1-3; TRBD1 might be the D (5 bases). This CDR3 is built from 14 residues. V dropped 4 bases and J dropped 2 bases, with 10 bases sitting between them. Germline CDR1 is SGDLS and CDR2 is YYNGEE. The CDR3 bases are TGTGCCAGCAGCTCCTGGGGGGCTGGAAACACCATATATTTT. This encodes CASSSWGAGNTIYF.

This clone has a single count. The gene calls are TRBV4-1 and TRBJ2-1; 7 nucleotides agree with TRBD2. This CDR3 is built from 16 residues. After removal of 4 bases from V and 5 bases from J, the junction contained 11 bases not matched to a gene. Germline CDR1 MGHRA, CDR2 YSYEKL. CDR3 amino acids: CASSPRWGGPNNEQFF. The CDR3 DNA reads TGCGCCAGCAGCCCGAGGTGGGGGGGACCTAACAATGAGCAGTTCTTC.

The chain couples TRBV3-1 (or the pseudogene TRBV3-2) to TRBJ2-1; D is uncertain. V gave up 4 bases and J gave up 5 bases, with 12 bases separating them. CDR3 length: 14 amino acids. CDR1 and CDR2 from the germline V gene are LGHDT and YNNKEL (reference sequence). The CDR3 nucleotides are TGTGCCAGCAGCCCCAACGCGGCCAACAATGAGCAGTTCTTC. It specifies CASSPNAANNEQFF.

V usage is TRBV7-2 and J usage is TRBJ1-1, with D hard to call. Trimming stripped 5 bases from V and 9 bases from J, with 22 bases between. CDR3 length: 15 amino acids. Per germline, CDR1 SGHTA and CDR2 FQGNSA. The CDR3 spells CASSGQTSGGTKAFF. CDR3 bases: TGTGCCAGCAGCGGCCAAACGTCGGGCGGAACTAAAGCTTTCTTT. Supplemented by reference TRBV7-2 and TRBJ1-1, the full variable domain reads GAGVSQSPSNKVTEKGKDVELRCDPISGHTALYWYRQSLGQGLEFLIYFQGNSAPDKSGLPSDRFSAERTGGSVSTLTIQRTQQEDSAVYLCASSGQTSGGTKAFFGQGTRLTVV.

The V and J genes are TRBV6-6 and TRBJ2-1; TRBD1 agrees at 7 bases. Germline CDR1 MNHNY, CDR2 SVGAGI (reference sequence). The length of the CDR3 is 14 residues. The V segment lost 2 bases and the J segment 5 bases; nucleotides outside the gene matches: 3. DNA for the CDR3: TGTGCCAGCAGTTACCCGGGACAGAACAATGAGCAGTTCTTC. This gives the protein CASSYPGQNNEQFF.

As DNA, the CDR3 is TGTGCCAGCAGTACAGGGGCGCACTCCTACGAGCAGTACTTC. Its translation: CASSTGAHSYEQYF. This chain uses TRBV5-4 with TRBJ2-7; 7 nucleotides line up with TRBD1. Germline V gene lookup returns CDR1 SGHNT and CDR2 YYREEE (reference sequence). The CDR3 covers 14 residues. With V trimmed by 5 bases and J by 0 bases, 5 bases remained unmatched.

This chain connects TRBV6-2 or TRBV6-3 to TRBJ1-4, with 8 bases identical to TRBD1. In germline, CDR1 is MNHEY, CDR2 SVGEGT. This CDR3 spans 16 amino acids. V dropped 0 bases and J dropped 6; count of bases not matched to a gene: 6. The CDR3: CASSYSRGQGDEKLFF. Written as DNA, the CDR3 is TGTGCCAGCAGTTACTCGAGAGGACAGGGTGATGAAAAACTGTTTTTT.

The rearrangement links TRBV12-5 to TRBJ1-5, with a weak D call TRBD1 (6 bases). The CDR3 spans 19 residues. Deletions cut 7 bases from V and 1 base from J, with 26 bases between. CDR1 is LGHNT and CDR2 is FRNRAP in the germline V gene. The CDR3 region is CASALVRGAAGWSNQPQHF. CDR3 DNA: TGTGCTAGTGCGCTGGTCCGGGGGGCTGCGGGTTGGAGCAATCAGCCCCAGCATTTT.

The chain uses TRBV6-2 or TRBV6-3 and TRBJ2-7, with TRBD1 matching 7 bases. This CDR3 is built from 13 residues. J was trimmed by 4 bases and V by 2 bases; bases with no gene match: 2. The germline gives CDR1 MNHEY, CDR2 SVGEGT. In nucleotides, the CDR3 is TGTGCCAGCAGTTACGCACAGGGGTACGAGCAGTACTTC. It is translated as CASSYAQGYEQYF.

The chain carries TRBV7-2 and TRBJ2-3; D call uncertain. This CDR3 contains 12 residues. Germline V gene sequence: CDR1 SGHTA, CDR2 FQGNSA. V was clipped by 5 bases and J by 2 bases, with 5 bases between them. The CDR3 nucleotides are TGTGCCAGCAGCACTTACACAGATACGCAGTATTTT. Translation gives CASSTYTDTQYF.

The V call is TRBV10-3, the J call TRBJ1-1; a weak D match, TRBD1 (5 bases). Trimming shortened V by 2 bases and J by 7 bases, and 14 bases separated the two germline ends. Germline V CDR1 and CDR2: ENHRY, SYGVKD. The CDR3 is 14 amino acids. The CDR3 bases are TGTGCCATCAGTGAGCATATAGGGGTAGGTGAAGCTTTCTTT. This translates into CAISEHIGVGEAFF.

The rearrangement uses TRBV19 and TRBJ1-5; D remains ambiguous. Germline CDR1 reads LNHDA; CDR2 reads SQIVND (reference sequence). The CDR3 has 14 residues. The ends were cut back, 7 bases at V and 2 bases at J, with 12 bases in the middle. Here the CDR3 reads CASNSQYGNQPQHF. In DNA, the CDR3 is TGTGCCAGTAATTCACAGTATGGCAATCAGCCCCAGCATTTT.

This chain links TRBV6-5 with TRBJ1-1; D unclear. Trimming took 4 bases from V and 5 from J, leaving 11 bases between them. The CDR3 is 13 residues long. The V gene's germline CDR1 is MNHEY and CDR2 SVGAGI. The CDR3 spells CASSLESGTEAFF. CDR3 DNA sequence: TGTGCCAGCAGTTTGGAGAGTGGAACTGAAGCTTTCTTT.

This chain links TRBV2 with TRBJ2-1, with TRBD2 matching over 8 bases. The CDR3 covers 11 residues. Germline-derived CDR1 and CDR2 are SNHLY and FYNNEI. V lost 5 bases to trimming and J lost 9 bases; unmatched junction nucleotides: 0. For the CDR3, the DNA is TGTGCCAGCAGTCTAGCGGGTGAGCAGTTCTTC. It specifies CASSLAGEQFF.

The rearrangement links TRBV7-2 to TRBJ1-5; D gene ambiguous. Germline V gene sequence: CDR1 SGHTA, CDR2 FQGNSA. CDR3 size: 13 residues. With 5 bases removed from V and 5 bases from J, the gap between germline ends came to 10 bases. CDR3 DNA sequence: TGTGCCAGCAGCAGTCTGGTAGATCAGCCCCAGCATTTT. Translation: CASSSLVDQPQHF. The full variable domain, completed using reference TRBV7-2 and TRBJ1-5, is GAGVSQSPSNKVTEKGKDVELRCDPISGHTALYWYRQSLGQGLEFLIYFQGNSAPDKSGLPSDRFSAERTGGSVSTLTIQRTQQEDSAVYLCASSSLVDQPQHFGDGTRLSIL.

This clone was observed once. The gene calls are TRBV7-2 and TRBJ2-3; TRBD2 agrees at 8 bases. Germline V CDR1 and CDR2: SGHTA, FQGNSA. The CDR3 loop spans 15 amino acids. V shed 3 bases, J shed 2 bases, and the junction held 4 bases outside the gene matches. The CDR3 DNA follows: TGTGCCAGCAGCTTTCGGACTAGCTTCACAGATACGCAGTATTTT. As protein: CASSFRTSFTDTQYF.

V usage is TRBV7-9 and J usage is TRBJ1-1, with D uncertain. CDR3 size: 10 residues. Germline V CDR1 and CDR2: SEHNR, FQNEAQ (reference sequence). Between the trimmed V and J ends, which lost 6 bases and 5 bases, there was a span of 4 bases. In DNA, the CDR3 is TGTGCCAGCAGGGTAACTGAAGCTTTCTTT. Translation: CASRVTEAFF. The entire variable domain, with the rest obtained from reference TRBV7-9 and TRBJ1-1, is as follows: DTGVSQNPRHKITKRGQNVTFRCDPISEHNRLYWYRQTLGQGPEFLTYFQNEAQLEKSRLLSDRFSAERPKGSFSTLEIQRTEQGDSAMYLCASRVTEAFFGQGTRLTVV.

This chain uses TRBV4-2 with TRBJ1-2; TRBD1 is a possible D gene (6 bases). The CDR3 has 15 residues. The germline CDR1 and CDR2 sequences are LGHNA and YNFKEQ. V dropped 1 base and J dropped 2 bases, with 11 bases sitting between them. CDR3 in amino acids: CASSQGLGANYGYTF. CDR3 DNA sequence: TGTGCCAGCAGCCAAGGATTGGGGGCCAACTATGGCTACACCTTC.

The CDR3 nucleotides are TGTGCCAGCAGCTTAGCTACTAATGAAAAACTGTTTTTT. It encodes CASSLATNEKLFF. The chain links TRBV13 to TRBJ1-4; D gene uncertain. Germline V gives CDR1 PRHDT, CDR2 FYEKMQ (reference sequence). There are 13 residues in the CDR3. V gave up 1 base and J gave up 2 bases, with 2 bases separating them.

As to this clone: The sample carries other DNA sequences with the same CDR3. This rearrangement joins TRBV24-1 to TRBJ1-5, with a weak D call TRBD1 (5 bases). Per germline, CDR1 KGHDR and CDR2 SFDVKD. This CDR3 is built from 15 residues. V was shortened by 4 bases and J by 0 bases, with 9 bases between the two germline ends. The CDR3 nucleotides read TGTGCCACCAGTGAAACAGGTTATAGCAATCAGCCCCAGCATTTT. Protein sequence: CATSETGYSNQPQHF.